The 26 T cell receptor beta chains presented below share a single source sample, sequenced in a study of T cells in Graves' hyperthyroidism and ophthalmopathy. Amplified TCR beta CDR3 regions derived from RNA transcripts. Using the HTBI primer set, a first-round RT-PCR was run on the TCR CDR3. TCRdb re-derived calls from the multiplex PCR reads in MiXCR, one entry per CDR3 protein. The table shows a few hundred thousand distinct CDR3 sequences, with 14% occurring only once. The sample taken for sequencing was blood. The receptors were gathered from a middle-aged woman with Graves' hyperthyroidism.

This clonotype was found many times. V gene TRBV29-1 combines with J gene TRBJ2-3; the match to TRBD2 covers 7 bases. Germline CDR1 is SQVTM and CDR2 is ANQGSEA. This CDR3 contains 12 residues. Losses at the gene ends were 3 bases for V and 5 bases for J; bases not matched to a gene: 2. The CDR3 region is CSVEGGRDTQYF. In nucleotides, the CDR3 is TGCAGCGTTGAGGGGGGGAGAGATACGCAGTATTTT.

A few counts support this clonotype. The chain has TRBV14 and TRBJ2-3; 10 nucleotides align to TRBD1. V trimming: 0 bases; J trimming: 8 bases; junction bases outside the gene matches: 8. CDR1 and CDR2 (germline): SGHDN, FVKESK. The CDR3 consists of 16 residues. The CDR3 reads CASSQETGWTGGTQYF. The CDR3 DNA sequence: TGTGCCAGCAGCCAAGAAACGGGATGGACAGGGGGTACGCAGTATTTT.

This clonotype has at least ten counts. The gene calls are TRBV19 and TRBJ1-1, with TRBD1 as a possible D gene (5 bases). Trimming shortened V by 5 bases and J by 1 base, and 17 bases separated the two germline ends. CDR1 is LNHDA and CDR2 is SQIVND in the germline V gene (reference sequence). The CDR3 consists of 16 residues. DNA of the CDR3: TGTGCCAGTAGTCCATTCTTCGGGACGGCGAACACTGAAGCTTTCTTT. This translates into CASSPFFGTANTEAFF.

This clonotype showed up many times. One junction end disagrees with the germline gene, perhaps due to a read error. The V gene is TRBV5-1, the J gene TRBJ2-6; D may be TRBD1 (5 bases). CDR1 is SGHRS and CDR2 is YFSETQ in the germline V gene. CDR3 size: 15 residues. The CDR3 here is CASRTDSSGANVLTF. As DNA, the CDR3 is TGTGCCAGCAGAACAGACAGCTCTGGGGCCAACGTCCTGACTTTC.

The genes are TRBV4-1 and TRBJ1-2; TRBD1 matches at 9 bases. The germline CDR1 and CDR2 sequences are MGHRA and YSYEKL. The CDR3 is made up of 17 amino acids. Losses at the gene ends were 1 base for V and 7 bases for J; bases not matched to a gene: 13. The CDR3 nucleotides are TGCGCCAGCAGCCAAGGAGTAGGGACAGGGCAAGGGGTTGGCTACACCTTC. Translating it yields CASSQGVGTGQGVGYTF.

At least ten counts were recorded for this clonotype. V usage is TRBV2 and J usage is TRBJ1-4, with D unresolved. CDR1 is SNHLY, CDR2 FYNNEI, per germline. This CDR3 is 10 amino acids long. V lost 3 bases to trimming and J lost 7 bases, with 0 bases between them. CDR3 residues: CASSDEKLFF. CDR3 nucleotides: TGTGCCAGCAGTGATGAAAAACTGTTTTTT.

This clonotype was observed at least ten times. J is TRBJ2-3 and V is TRBV2; 7 nucleotides align to TRBD1. The CDR3 is 14 residues long. The junction had 13 bases not matched to a gene; V was cut back by 11 bases and J by 5 bases. CDR1 and CDR2 (germline): SNHLY, FYNNEI. CDR3 nucleotide sequence: TGTGCCCTGAAGTACAGACAGGGAGTAGATACGCAGTATTTT. Residues: CALKYRQGVDTQYF.

About this clonotype: One base away lies a much larger clone, so this may be a sequencing read error. V gene TRBV5-1 combines with J gene TRBJ2-3, with no clear D. Between the trimmed V and J ends, which lost 4 bases and 6 bases, there was a span of 12 bases. The CDR3 runs 13 residues. Germline CDR1 and CDR2: SGHRS and YFSETQ. The CDR3 sequence is CASSTNLGDTQYF. The CDR3 region has the DNA TGCGCCAGCAGCACCAACCTGGGGGATACGCAGTATTTT.

This sequence joins TRBV18 and TRBJ1-1, with TRBD1 as a possible D gene (6 bases). The CDR3 is 15 amino acids. CDR1 is KGHSH, CDR2 LQKENI, per germline. Deletions cut 2 bases from V and 1 base from J, with 11 bases between. CDR3 residues: CASSPGQGWNTEAFF. The CDR3 DNA sequence: TGTGCCAGCTCACCAGGTCAGGGGTGGAACACTGAAGCTTTCTTT.

This clonotype was detected ten times or more. The V call is TRBV7-3, the J call TRBJ2-3, with a weak D call TRBD1 (6 bases). Per the germline V gene, CDR1 is SGHTA and CDR2 is FQGTGA. Trimming cost V 8 bases and J 3 bases, with 9 bases left between them. The CDR3 has 12 residues. The CDR3 coding sequence is TGTGCCAGCGGACAGACAACAGATACGCAGTATTTT. Translating it yields CASGQTTDTQYF.

The CDR3 nucleotides read TGCAGTGCTAGCCCCCTAGCACTAGCGGGAGGGCTAAATGAGCAGTTCTTC. It yields the protein CSASPLALAGGLNEQFF. V is TRBV20-1 and J is TRBJ2-1; 13 bases agree with TRBD2. CDR1 DFQATT and CDR2 SNEGSKA come from the germline V gene (reference sequence). This CDR3 has 17 amino acids. V shed 3 bases, J shed 7 bases, and the junction held 12 bases outside the gene matches.

The chain employs TRBV5-1 and TRBJ2-7; tentative D call: TRBD1 (6 bases). This CDR3 region has 13 residues. Looked up from germline, CDR1 is SGHRS and CDR2 is YFSETQ. Trimming took off 5 bases at V and 0 bases at J, with 9 bases between the two ends. Here the CDR3 reads CASRVDSSYEQYF. The CDR3, as DNA: TGCGCCAGCAGAGTGGACAGCTCCTACGAGCAGTACTTC.

This clonotype came up many times. This chain uses TRBV27 with TRBJ2-1, with D possibly being TRBD2 (6 bases). The CDR3 has 16 residues. V was trimmed by 5 bases and J by 4 bases, leaving 18 bases between them. The germline gives CDR1 MNHEY, CDR2 SMNVEV (reference sequence). CDR3 nucleotide sequence: TGTGCCAGCAGTCCCTCGGGGCGGGAAGGTTACAATGAGCAGTTCTTC. Translated, it gives CASSPSGREGYNEQFF.

This clonotype was counted a few times. The genes are TRBV28 and TRBJ1-2, with D hard to call. The CDR3 runs to 12 residues. V lost 4 bases and J 8 bases, leaving 11 bases between the germline ends. Germline loops: CDR1 MDHEN, CDR2 SYDVKM. CDR3 coding DNA: TGTGCCAGCAGTTGGGGAGCGGGCGGCTACACCTTC. Protein: CASSWGAGGYTF.

There are a few counts of this clonotype. V gene TRBV6-1 combines with J gene TRBJ2-1, with 7 nucleotides matching TRBD2. The germline CDR1 and CDR2 sequences are MNHNS and SASEGT. Losses at the gene ends were 2 bases for V and 4 bases for J; bases not matched to a gene: 8. The CDR3 extends over 16 amino acids. DNA for the CDR3: TGTGCCAGCAGTGAAATCGGCGCGGGAGAATACAATGAGCAGTTCTTC. Residues: CASSEIGAGEYNEQFF.

In this sample, this clonotype turned up many times. The chain has TRBV30 and TRBJ2-3, with D perhaps matching TRBD2 (6 bases). CDR3 length: 14 amino acids. From germline, CDR1 is GTSNPN and CDR2 SVGIG (reference sequence). The V end lost 2 bases, the J end lost 4 bases, and 13 bases lay between the germline ends. For the CDR3, the DNA is TGTGCCTGGAGTTTGCGGGATTTGGCAGATACGCAGTATTTT. Translation: CAWSLRDLADTQYF.

The table lists this clonotype with a few counts. At one of its ends the junction is not consistent with the germline gene, which may arise from a read error. The V gene is TRBV7-7, the J gene TRBJ2-5; weak D call: TRBD1 (5 bases). The CDR3 has 13 amino acids. The V gene's germline CDR1 is SSHAT and CDR2 FNYEAQ (reference sequence). The CDR3 nucleotides read TGTGCTAGCAGCCAACAGGCTCAAGAGACCCAGTACTTC. Residues: CASSQQAQETQYF.

At least ten counts were recorded for this clonotype. CDR3 loop: CASRKGQGGNQPQHF. CDR3 nucleotides: TGTGCCAGCAGAAAGGGACAGGGGGGGAATCAGCCCCAGCATTTT. The chain joins TRBV6-1 to TRBJ1-5; 11 bases map to TRBD1. CDR1 MNHNS and CDR2 SASEGT come from the germline V gene. The CDR3 is 15 amino acids. Trimming at V came to 6 bases and at J to 4 bases, leaving 5 bases not matched to a gene.

This clonotype has a handful of counts. The gene calls are TRBV28 and TRBJ1-4, with TRBD1 identical over 9 bases. Germline loops: CDR1 MDHEN, CDR2 SYDVKM. V gave up 5 bases and J gave up 5 bases; unmatched junction bases: 6. The CDR3 is 15 amino acids. This CDR3 reads CASSPGTGWNEKLFF. DNA for the CDR3: TGTGCCAGCAGTCCAGGGACAGGGTGGAATGAAAAACTGTTTTTT. Full variable domain (missing parts from reference TRBV28 and TRBJ1-4): DVKVTQSSRYLVKRTGEKVFLECVQDMDHENMFWYRQDPGLGLRLIYFSYDVKMKEKGDIPEGYSVSREKKERFSLILESASTNQTSMYLCASSPGTGWNEKLFFGSGTQLSVL.

At least ten counts were recorded for this clonotype. V usage is TRBV20-1 and J usage is TRBJ1-5; the D gene is possibly TRBD1 (5 bases). The germline V gene encodes CDR1 DFQATT and CDR2 SNEGSKA (reference sequence). Between the trimmed V and J ends, which lost 3 bases and 4 bases, there was a span of 19 bases. The CDR3 covers 16 residues. This chain's CDR3 is CSARSREGGANQPQHF. The CDR3 DNA is TGCAGTGCTAGGTCCAGGGAAGGTGGGGCAAATCAGCCCCAGCATTTT.

The J gene is TRBJ2-5, the V gene TRBV15, with D possibly being TRBD1 (6 bases). The CDR3 sequence is 17 residues long. V lost 0 bases, J lost 5 bases, and 19 bases lay in between. CDR1 is LNHNV and CDR2 is YYDKDF in the germline V gene (reference sequence). CDR3 in amino acids: CATSRDRGFSSEETQYF. DNA of the CDR3: TGTGCCACCAGCAGAGACAGGGGCTTCTCGTCGGAGGAGACCCAGTACTTC.

This clonotype appeared many times. The chain couples TRBV2 to TRBJ2-7, with 9 bases aligning to TRBD1. V dropped 8 bases and J dropped 2; count of bases not matched to a gene: 4. CDR1 SNHLY and CDR2 FYNNEI come from the germline V gene. CDR3 length: 13 residues. CDR3 sequence (DNA): TGTGCCAGCGCCGGGACAGGGACCTACGAGCAGTACTTC. Translated, it gives CASAGTGTYEQYF.

This clonotype came up a few times. The chain combines TRBV7-3 with TRBJ2-1; 14 nucleotides line up with TRBD2. Germline CDR1 is SGHTA and CDR2 is FQGTGA. V was pared by 3 bases and J by 7 bases, with 5 bases of the junction left unmatched. CDR3 length equals 16 residues. Here the CDR3 DNA reads TGTGCCAGCAGCTTTGGGACTAGCGGGAGAAAGAATGAGCAGTTCTTC. Its protein product is CASSFGTSGRKNEQFF.

The chain has TRBV20-1 and TRBJ1-2; D not resolved. Germline V gene data show CDR1 as DFQATT and CDR2 as SNEGSKA (reference sequence). The CDR3 has 12 residues. The V end was cut by 7 bases, the J end by 2 bases, with 11 bases between. The CDR3 DNA sequence: TGCAGTGGGGGAGAACCCAACTATGGCTACACCTTC. Translated: CSGGEPNYGYTF.

At least ten counts were recorded for this clonotype. The chain has TRBV12-3 or TRBV12-4 and TRBJ2-5; D gene unclear. The CDR3 spans 12 residues. V shed 3 bases and J shed 5 bases, with 7 bases lying between them. This CDR3 is CASSFGVETQYF. The CDR3 DNA reads as TGTGCCAGCAGTTTTGGTGTCGAGACCCAGTACTTC.

This clonotype was seen many times. The V and J genes are TRBV20-1 and TRBJ2-2; the match to TRBD1 covers 9 bases. The junction had 4 bases not matched to a gene; V was cut back by 5 bases and J by 3 bases. CDR3 length equals 14 residues. CDR1 DFQATT and CDR2 SNEGSKA come from the germline V gene (reference sequence). Written as DNA, the CDR3 is TGCAGTGCTCGACAGGGGGAGTACACCGGGGAGCTGTTTTTT. Translation gives CSARQGEYTGELFF.